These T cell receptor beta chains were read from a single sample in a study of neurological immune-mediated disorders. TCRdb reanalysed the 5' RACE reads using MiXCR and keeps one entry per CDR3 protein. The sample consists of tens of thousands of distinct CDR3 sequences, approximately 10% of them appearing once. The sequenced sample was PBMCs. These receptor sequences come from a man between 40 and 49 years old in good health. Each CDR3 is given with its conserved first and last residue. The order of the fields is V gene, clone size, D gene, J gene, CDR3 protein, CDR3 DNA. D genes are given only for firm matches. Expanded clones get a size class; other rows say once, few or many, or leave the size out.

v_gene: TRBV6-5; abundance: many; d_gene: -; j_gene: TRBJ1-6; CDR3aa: CASSYSPLVGIDSPLHF; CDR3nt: TGTGCCAGCAGTTACTCGCCACTTGTCGGGATTGATTCACCCCTCCACTTT
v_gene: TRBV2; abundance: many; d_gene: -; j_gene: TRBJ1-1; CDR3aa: CASSLEVKITEAFF; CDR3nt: TGTGCCAGCAGCCTGGAGGTTAAGATCACTGAAGCTTTCTTT
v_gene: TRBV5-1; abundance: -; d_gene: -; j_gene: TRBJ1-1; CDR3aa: CASSLSYTGQVRTEAFF; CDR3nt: TGCGCCAGCAGCTTGTCATACACAGGCCAGGTCAGGACTGAAGCTTTCTTT
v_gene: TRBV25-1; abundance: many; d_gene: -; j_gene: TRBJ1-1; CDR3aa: CASSETLIAPGNLKGTEAFF; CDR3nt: TGTGCCAGCAGTGAAACTCTAATAGCCCCTGGGAATCTGAAGGGCACTGAAGCTTTCTTT
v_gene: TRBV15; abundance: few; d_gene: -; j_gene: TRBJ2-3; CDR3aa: CATTKGFTGLLPDTQYF; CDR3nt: TGTGCCACCACCAAGGGTTTTACAGGCTTGCTGCCCGATACGCAGTATTTT
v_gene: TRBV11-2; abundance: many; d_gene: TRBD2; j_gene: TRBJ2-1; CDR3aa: CASSPRTSVNEQFF; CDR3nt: TGTGCCAGCAGCCCCCGGACTAGCGTCAATGAGCAGTTCTTC
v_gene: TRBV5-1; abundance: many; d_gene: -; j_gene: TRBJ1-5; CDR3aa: CASSGVGDPNQPQHF; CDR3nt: TGCGCCAGCAGTGGGGTGGGGGACCCCAATCAGCCCCAGCATTTT
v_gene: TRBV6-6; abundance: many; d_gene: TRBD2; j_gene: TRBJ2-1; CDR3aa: CASSSTSGRANEQFF; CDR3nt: TGTGCCAGCAGCTCGACTAGCGGGAGGGCCAATGAGCAGTTCTTC
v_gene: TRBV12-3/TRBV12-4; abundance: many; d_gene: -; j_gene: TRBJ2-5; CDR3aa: CASSPHVGGKETQYF; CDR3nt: TGTGCCAGCAGTCCCCACGTAGGGGGGAAAGAGACCCAGTACTTC
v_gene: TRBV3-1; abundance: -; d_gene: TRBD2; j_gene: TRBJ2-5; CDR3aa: CASSHLSGSTKETQYF; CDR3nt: TGTGCCAGCAGCCATTTAAGCGGGAGCACAAAAGAGACCCAGTACTTC
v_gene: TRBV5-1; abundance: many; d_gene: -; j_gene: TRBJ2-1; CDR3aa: CASSLVASNEQFF; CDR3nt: TGCGCCAGCAGCTTGGTGGCTAGCAATGAGCAGTTCTTC
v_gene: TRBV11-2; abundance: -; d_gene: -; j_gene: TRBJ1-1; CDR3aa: CASSLFQDLNTEAFF; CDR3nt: TGTGCCAGCAGCTTATTTCAGGACTTGAACACTGAAGCTTTCTTT
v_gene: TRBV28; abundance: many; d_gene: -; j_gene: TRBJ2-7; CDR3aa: CASSSRTPSSYEQYF; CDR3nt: TGTGCCAGCAGTTCCCGGACACCAAGCTCCTACGAGCAGTACTTC
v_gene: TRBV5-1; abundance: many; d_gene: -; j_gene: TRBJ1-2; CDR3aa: CASSADYGYTF; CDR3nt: TGCGCCAGCAGCGCAGACTATGGCTACACCTTC
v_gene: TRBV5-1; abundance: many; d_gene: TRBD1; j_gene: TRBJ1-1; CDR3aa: CASSLGGGRGNTEAFF; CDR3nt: TGCGCCAGCAGCTTGGGAGGGGGCAGAGGGAACACTGAAGCTTTCTTT
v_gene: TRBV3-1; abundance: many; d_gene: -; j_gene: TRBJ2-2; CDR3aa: CASSRYSAGELFF; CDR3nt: TGTGCCAGCAGCAGATATTCGGCCGGGGAGCTGTTTTTT
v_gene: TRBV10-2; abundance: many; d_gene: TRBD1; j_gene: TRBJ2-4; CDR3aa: CASSDLRLGQGGNIQYF; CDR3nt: TGCGCCAGCAGTGACTTAAGGCTCGGACAGGGGGGAAACATTCAGTACTTC
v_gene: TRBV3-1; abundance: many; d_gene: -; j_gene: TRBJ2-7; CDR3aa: CASSLGPSYEQYF; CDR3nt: TGTGCCAGCAGCCTAGGGCCTTCCTACGAGCAGTACTTC
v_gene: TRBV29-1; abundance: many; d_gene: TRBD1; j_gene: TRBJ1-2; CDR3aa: CSVETDRGYGYTF; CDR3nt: TGCAGCGTTGAGACTGACAGGGGCTATGGCTACACCTTC
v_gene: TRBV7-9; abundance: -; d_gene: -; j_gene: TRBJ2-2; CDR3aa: CASRYGTDTWELFF; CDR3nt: TGTGCCAGCAGGTACGGGACGGACACCTGGGAACTGTTTTTT
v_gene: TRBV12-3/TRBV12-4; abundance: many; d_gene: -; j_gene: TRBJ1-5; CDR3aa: CASSLRGEGNQPQHF; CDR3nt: TGTGCCAGCAGTTTAAGGGGAGAGGGCAATCAGCCCCAGCATTTT
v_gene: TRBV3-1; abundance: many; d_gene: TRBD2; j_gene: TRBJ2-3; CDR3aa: CASSRGGPTDTQYF; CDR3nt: TGTGCCAGCAGCCGCGGGGGGCCAACAGATACGCAGTATTTT
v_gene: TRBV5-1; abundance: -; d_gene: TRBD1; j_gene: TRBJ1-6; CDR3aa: CASSSGGGWGSPLHF; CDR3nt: TGCGCCAGCAGCTCAGGGGGGGGATGGGGTTCACCCCTCCACTTT
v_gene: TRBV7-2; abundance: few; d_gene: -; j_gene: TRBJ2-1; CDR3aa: CASSLNTNYNEQFF; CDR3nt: TGTGCCAGCAGCTTAAATACGAATTACAATGAGCAGTTCTTC
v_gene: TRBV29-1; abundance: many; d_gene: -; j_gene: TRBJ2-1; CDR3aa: CSVDRRYNEQFF; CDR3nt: TGCAGCGTTGATAGGAGATACAATGAGCAGTTCTTC
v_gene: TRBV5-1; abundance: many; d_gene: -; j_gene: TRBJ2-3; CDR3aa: CASSVGPGRADTQYF; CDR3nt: TGCGCCAGCAGCGTGGGACCGGGCCGAGCAGATACGCAGTATTTT
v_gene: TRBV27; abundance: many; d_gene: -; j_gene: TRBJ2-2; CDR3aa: CASSSGWGTGELFF; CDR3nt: TGTGCCAGCAGTTCAGGGTGGGGCACCGGGGAGCTGTTTTTT
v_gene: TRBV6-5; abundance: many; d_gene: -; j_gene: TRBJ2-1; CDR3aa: CASSYSKLSSTEFF; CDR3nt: TGTGCCAGCAGTTACTCGAAGTTATCTAGCACGGAGTTCTTC
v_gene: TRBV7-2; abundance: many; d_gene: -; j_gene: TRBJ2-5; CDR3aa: CASSRLWSLAKETQYF; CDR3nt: TGTGCCAGCAGCCGTCTTTGGAGCCTAGCAAAAGAGACCCAGTACTTC
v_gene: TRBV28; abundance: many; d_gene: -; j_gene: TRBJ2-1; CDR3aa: CASSLLGTRNEQFF; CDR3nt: TGTGCCAGCAGTTTACTAGGAACAAGGAATGAGCAGTTCTTC
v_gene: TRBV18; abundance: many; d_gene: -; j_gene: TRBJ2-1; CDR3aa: CASSPPGLPYNEQFF; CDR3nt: TGTGCCAGCTCACCACCTGGACTCCCCTACAATGAGCAGTTCTTC
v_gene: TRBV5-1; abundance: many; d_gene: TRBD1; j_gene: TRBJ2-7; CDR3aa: CASSRGQVGAPYEQYF; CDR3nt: TGCGCCAGCAGCCGGGGACAGGTCGGGGCCCCTTACGAGCAGTACTTC
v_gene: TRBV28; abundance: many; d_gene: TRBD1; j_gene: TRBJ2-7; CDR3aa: CASRPSPGTGGREQYF; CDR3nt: TGTGCCAGCAGACCTTCTCCCGGGACAGGGGGGAGGGAGCAGTACTTC
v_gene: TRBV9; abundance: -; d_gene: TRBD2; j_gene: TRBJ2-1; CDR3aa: CASSETSGGAGEQFF; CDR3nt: TGTGCCAGCAGCGAAACTAGCGGGGGGGCCGGTGAGCAGTTCTTC